In this sample, the clone carrying this T cell receptor (beta chain) turned up many times. Its cognate antigen is unknown. This entry comes from a study of CD8+CD57+ T cells in acquired aplastic anemia. Across the study: Yields of DNA that came from sorted CD4+ and CD8+ cells averaged approximately 3.5 ug. Approximately 11 million reads were obtained on average for healthy donor CD4+ cells.

Findings and caveats of the study: Some 27 CD8+ CDR3 sequences were shared between patients and controls.

Profiles of TCR beta VDJ and CDR3 were generated from a genomic DNA template. TCRdb re-derived calls from the reads in MiXCR, one entry per CDR3 protein. The table has approximately 160,000 distinct CDR3 sequences, around 45% seen once. V was clipped by 5 bases and J by 5 bases, with 15 bases between them. The CDR3 contains 14 residues. Per the germline V gene, CDR1 is LNHNV and CDR2 is YYDKDF (reference sequence). The sample was sorted CD4+, CD8+, or CD8+CD57+ T cells (not recorded which) from PBMCs. V gene TRBV15 combines with J gene TRBJ2-5; D gene unclear. This clonotype was sampled from a human donor in good health. The CDR3 DNA reads as TGTGCCACCAGCGATCGGAAGGGATGGGAGACCCAGTACTTC. Amino acids: CATSDRKGWETQYF.